The present entry profiles one T cell receptor beta chain with its context. The junction and the germline gene differ at one end; a read error may be behind it. Assessment by CT and PET/CT found all patients node-negative, and none had prior chemotherapy, radiotherapy or other malignancies. The authors amplified TCR beta CDR3 from genomic DNA using two-round multiplex PCR. Primers specific to each TRBV and TRBJ gene were used in first-round PCR. TCRdb independently ran MiXCR on the multiplex PCR reads; one entry per CDR3 protein. This table has approximately 22,000 distinct CDR3 sequences, roughly 47% appearing once. The record originates from a study of prognosis after radiotherapy for stage I lung cancer. Study as a whole: From early 2018 through January 2019, patients with stage I non-small cell lung cancer were enrolled. Patients with tumors diagnosed as squamous cell carcinoma numbered six to eight, and those with adenocarcinoma about 12. Patients in the cohort never received concurrent therapy with stereotactic body radiotherapy.

The CDR3 sequence is 11 residues long. This sample comprised PBMCs, obtained before or after stereotactic body radiation therapy (not recorded which). This receptor was obtained from a donor older than 45 with non-small cell lung cancer. The chain uses TRBV12-3 or TRBV12-4 and TRBJ2-7; D remains unclear. CDR3 coding DNA: TGTGCCAGCGGTCGGCCCTACGATCAGTACTTC. Its translation is CASGRPYDQYF.